This TCR beta chain is from a study of preoperative IRX-2 immunotherapy in early breast cancer. Produced via immunoSEQ multiplex PCR; TCRdb's table is partial and in-frame only. The table shows around 40,000 clones, with about 94% occurring only once. As to treatment: preoperative locoregional IRX-2 cytokine immunotherapy. From germline, CDR1 is SEHNR and CDR2 FQNEAQ (reference sequence). The CDR3 is 15 residues long. V gave up 5 bases and J gave up 8 bases; unmatched junction bases: 12. The sequence was collected from a human donor with breast cancer. The V gene is TRBV7-9, the J gene TRBJ2-1; 7 bases agree with TRBD1. Sample: tumor tissue, taken after IRX-2 immunotherapy. CDR3 in DNA: TGTGCCAGCAGCGATCCGGGACAGCATAGCGATGAGCAGTTCTTC. It specifies CASSDPGQHSDEQFF.